This T cell receptor (beta chain) is drawn from a study of T cells expressing NK-cell markers. The wider study: The authors sequenced eight donors, of whom seven were HCMV-seropositive and one was seronegative.

Of note for this clonotype: Its antigen is not known.

General study results and limits: A range of about 1.0-8% of CD8+ T cells consisted of dominant NKG2C+ clonotypes in several donors.

Germline V lookup: CDR1 MNHNS, CDR2 SASEGT. The length of the CDR3 is 15 residues. From its re-call of the 5' RACE reads, TCRdb lists each CDR3 protein once, without DNA. Listed are over 250,000 distinct CDR3 sequences; around 4% falls within the top ten. The clonotype was recovered from a woman between 18 and 75 years old in good health. This chain links TRBV6-1 with TRBJ2-2; there is no DNA to check the TCRdb D call of TRBD1. What was sequenced was blood T cells: a sorted CD56 or NKG2C T cell subset, CD4+ or CD8+ T cells, or bulk PBMC T cells (not recorded which). CDR3 sequence reads: CASSPGGENTGELFF.